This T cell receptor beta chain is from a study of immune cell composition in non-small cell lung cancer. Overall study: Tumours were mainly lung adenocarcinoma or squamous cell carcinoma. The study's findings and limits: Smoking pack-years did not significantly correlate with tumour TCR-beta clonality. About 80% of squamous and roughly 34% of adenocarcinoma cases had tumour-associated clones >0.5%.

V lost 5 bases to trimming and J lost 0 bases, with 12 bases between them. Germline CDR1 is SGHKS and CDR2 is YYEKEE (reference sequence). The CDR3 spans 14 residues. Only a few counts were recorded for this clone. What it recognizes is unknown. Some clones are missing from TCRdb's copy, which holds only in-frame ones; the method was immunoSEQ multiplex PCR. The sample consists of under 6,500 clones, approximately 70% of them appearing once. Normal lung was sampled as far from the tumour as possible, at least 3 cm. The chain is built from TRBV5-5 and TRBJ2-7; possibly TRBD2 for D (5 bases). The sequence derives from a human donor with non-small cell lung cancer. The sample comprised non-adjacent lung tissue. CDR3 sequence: CASRSPRDSYEQYF. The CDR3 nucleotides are TGTGCCAGCAGATCGCCCCGGGACTCCTACGAGCAGTACTTC.